The present entry profiles one TCR beta chain with its context. This clonotype was seen only a few times. Its antigen remains unidentified. Base qualities are not provided; no much larger clone lies one nucleotide away. The data derive from a study of patients and donors after allogeneic stem cell transplantation (dated by TCRdb to 2020 to 2021). CDR1 and CDR2, per the germline V gene, are SGHTA and FQGNSA. The CDR3 sequence holds 14 residues, the cysteine and phenylalanine included. Only the CDR3 portion is preserved as DNA: 42 bases, with reading frame beginning at the first base. V is clipped by 3 bases and J by 6 bases, and the sequence between their germline boundaries is 12 bases long. Library method: RT-PCR. Sequencing was performed on a NextSeq 550. TCRdb passed the public sequencing reads through fastp at Q25 and MiXCR, retaining productive beta sequences. Records with the same CDR3 protein are collapsed into one entry carrying the most frequent genes and DNA. The sample has tens of thousands of distinct CDR3 sequences on record, 37% of them singletons. The top ten clones comprise just over 75% of the sample.

Recombination connected TRBV7-2 to TRBJ1-5, with a tentative D gene TRBD1 over 6 matching bases. The TCR was taken from a human donor who was either an allogeneic HSCT recipient or a stem cell or donor lymphocyte infusion donor (not recorded which). It is not recorded whose cells these are; they may come from a transplant donor. Material for sequencing was blood, either unsorted or a sorted T cell fraction (not recorded which). Here the CDR3 is given as CASSFLGGGQPQHF. The DNA sequence is TGTGCCAGCAGCTTCTTAGGAGGGGGTCAGCCCCAGCATTTT.